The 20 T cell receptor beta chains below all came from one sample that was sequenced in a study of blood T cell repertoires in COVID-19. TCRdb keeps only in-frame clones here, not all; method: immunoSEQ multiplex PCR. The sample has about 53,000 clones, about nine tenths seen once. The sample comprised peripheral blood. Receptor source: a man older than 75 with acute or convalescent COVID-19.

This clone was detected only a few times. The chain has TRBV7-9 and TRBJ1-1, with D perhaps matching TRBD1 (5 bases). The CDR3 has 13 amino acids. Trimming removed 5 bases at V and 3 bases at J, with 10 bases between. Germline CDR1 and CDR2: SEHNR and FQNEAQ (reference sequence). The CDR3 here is CASSDSQYTEAFF. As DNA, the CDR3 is TGTGCCAGCAGCGACAGTCAGTACACTGAAGCTTTCTTT.

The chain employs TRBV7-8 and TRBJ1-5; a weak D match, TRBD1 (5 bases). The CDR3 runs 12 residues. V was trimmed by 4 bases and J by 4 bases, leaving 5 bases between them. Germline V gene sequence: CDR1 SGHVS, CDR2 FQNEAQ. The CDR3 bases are TGTGCCAGCAGCTCAGGGAATCAGCCCCAGCATTTT. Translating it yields CASSSGNQPQHF. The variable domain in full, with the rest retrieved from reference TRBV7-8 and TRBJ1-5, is GAGVSQSPRYKVAKRGQDVALRCDPISGHVSLFWYQQALGQGPEFLTYFQNEAQLDKSGLPSDRFFAERPEGSVSTLKIQRTQQEDSAVYLCASSSGNQPQHFGDGTRLSIL.

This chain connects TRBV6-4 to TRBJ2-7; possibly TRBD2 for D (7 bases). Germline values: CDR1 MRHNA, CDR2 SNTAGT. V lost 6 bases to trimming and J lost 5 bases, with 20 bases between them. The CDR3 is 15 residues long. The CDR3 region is CASRRNGGPRDEQYF. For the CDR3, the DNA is TGTGCCAGCAGACGGAACGGGGGGCCTCGGGACGAGCAGTACTTC.

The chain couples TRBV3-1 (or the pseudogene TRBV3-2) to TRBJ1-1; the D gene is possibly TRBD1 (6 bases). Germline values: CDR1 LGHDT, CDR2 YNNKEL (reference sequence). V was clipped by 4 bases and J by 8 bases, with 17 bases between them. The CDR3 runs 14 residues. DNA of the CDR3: TGTGCCAGCAGCCCAAGGGGGATGCGAACGGAAGCTTTCTTT. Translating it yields CASSPRGMRTEAFF.

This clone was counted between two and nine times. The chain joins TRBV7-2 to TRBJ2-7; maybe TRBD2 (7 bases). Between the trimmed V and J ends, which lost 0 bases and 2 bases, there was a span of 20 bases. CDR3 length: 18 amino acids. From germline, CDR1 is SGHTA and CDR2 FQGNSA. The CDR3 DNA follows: TGTGCCAGCAGCTTAGCGGGGGGCGGCCAGCGGGGTACCTACGAGCAGTACTTC. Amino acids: CASSLAGGGQRGTYEQYF.

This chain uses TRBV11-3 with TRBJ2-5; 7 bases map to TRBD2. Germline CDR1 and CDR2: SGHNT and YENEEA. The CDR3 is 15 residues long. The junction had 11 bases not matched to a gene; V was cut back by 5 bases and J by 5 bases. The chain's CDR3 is CASSLRQGGKETQYF. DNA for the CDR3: TGTGCCAGCAGCCTGAGGCAGGGAGGGAAGGAGACCCAGTACTTC.

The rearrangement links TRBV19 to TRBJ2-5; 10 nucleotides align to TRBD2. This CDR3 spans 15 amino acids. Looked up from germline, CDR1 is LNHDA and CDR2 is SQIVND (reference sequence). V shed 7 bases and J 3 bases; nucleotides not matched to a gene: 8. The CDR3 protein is CASKPASGGKETQYF. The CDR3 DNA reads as TGTGCCAGTAAACCGGCTAGCGGGGGAAAAGAGACCCAGTACTTC.

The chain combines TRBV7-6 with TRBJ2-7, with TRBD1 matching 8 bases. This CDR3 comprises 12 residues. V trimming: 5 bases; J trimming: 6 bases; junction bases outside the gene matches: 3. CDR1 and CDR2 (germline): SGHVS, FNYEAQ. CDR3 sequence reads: CASSGQGSEQYF. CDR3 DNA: TGTGCCAGCAGCGGACAGGGCTCCGAGCAGTACTTC.

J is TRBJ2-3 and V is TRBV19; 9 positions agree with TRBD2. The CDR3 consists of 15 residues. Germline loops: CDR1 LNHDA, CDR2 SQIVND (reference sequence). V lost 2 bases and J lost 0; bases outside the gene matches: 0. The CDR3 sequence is CASSITSGSTDTQYF. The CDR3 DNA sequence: TGTGCCAGTAGTATAACTAGCGGGAGCACAGATACGCAGTATTTT.

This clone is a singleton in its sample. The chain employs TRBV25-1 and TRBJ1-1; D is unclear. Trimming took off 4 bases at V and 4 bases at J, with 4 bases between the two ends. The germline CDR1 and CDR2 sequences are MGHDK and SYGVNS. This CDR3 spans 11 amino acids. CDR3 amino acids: CASSVLTEAFF. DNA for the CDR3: TGTGCCAGCAGTGTCCTCACTGAAGCTTTCTTT.

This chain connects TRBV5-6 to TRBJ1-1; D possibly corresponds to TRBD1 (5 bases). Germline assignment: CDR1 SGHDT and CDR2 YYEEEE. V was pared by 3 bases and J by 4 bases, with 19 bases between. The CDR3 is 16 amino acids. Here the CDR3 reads CASSSTIRAQGTEAFF. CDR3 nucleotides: TGTGCCAGCAGCTCCACAATCCGGGCGCAGGGCACTGAAGCTTTCTTT.

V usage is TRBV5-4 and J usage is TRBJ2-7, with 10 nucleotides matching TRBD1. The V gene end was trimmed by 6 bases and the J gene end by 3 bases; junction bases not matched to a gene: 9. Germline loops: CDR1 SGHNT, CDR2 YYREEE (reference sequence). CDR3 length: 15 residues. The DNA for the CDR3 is TGTGCCAGCACCCAGGGACAGGGGACTGGCTACGAGCAGTACTTC. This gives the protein CASTQGQGTGYEQYF.

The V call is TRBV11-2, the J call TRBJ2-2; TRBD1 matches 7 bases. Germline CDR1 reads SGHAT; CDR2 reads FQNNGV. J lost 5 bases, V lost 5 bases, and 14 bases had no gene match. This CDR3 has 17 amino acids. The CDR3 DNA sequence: TGTGCCAGCAGCCCGAGACGGGACAGCCTTCGGACCGGGGAGCTGTTTTTT. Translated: CASSPRRDSLRTGELFF.

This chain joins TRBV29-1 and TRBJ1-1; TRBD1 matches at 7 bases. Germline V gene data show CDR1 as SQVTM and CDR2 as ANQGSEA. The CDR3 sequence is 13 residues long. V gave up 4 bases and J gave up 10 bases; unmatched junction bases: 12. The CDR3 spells CSVAATGPRGAFF. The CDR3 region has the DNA TGCAGCGTTGCGGCGACAGGGCCTAGGGGAGCTTTCTTT.

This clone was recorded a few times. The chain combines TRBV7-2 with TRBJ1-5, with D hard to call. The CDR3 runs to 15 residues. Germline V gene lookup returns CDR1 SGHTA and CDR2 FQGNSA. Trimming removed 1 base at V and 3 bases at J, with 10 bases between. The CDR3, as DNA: TGTGCCAGCAGCTTAGTTCTGTCGGTCAATCAGCCCCAGCATTTT. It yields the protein CASSLVLSVNQPQHF.

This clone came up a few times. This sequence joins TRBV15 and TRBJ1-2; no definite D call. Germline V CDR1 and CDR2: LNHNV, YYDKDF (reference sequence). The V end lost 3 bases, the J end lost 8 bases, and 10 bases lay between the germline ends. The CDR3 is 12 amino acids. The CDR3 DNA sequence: TGTGCCACCAGCAGGCGGGGAACGGGCTACACCTTC. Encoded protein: CATSRRGTGYTF.

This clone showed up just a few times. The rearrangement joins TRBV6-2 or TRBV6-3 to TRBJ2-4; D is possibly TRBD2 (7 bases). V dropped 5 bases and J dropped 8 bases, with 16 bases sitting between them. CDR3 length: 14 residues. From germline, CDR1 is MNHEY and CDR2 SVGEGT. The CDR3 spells CASSPTGRGYIQYF. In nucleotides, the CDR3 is TGTGCCAGCAGTCCCACAGGGAGGGGGTACATTCAGTACTTC.

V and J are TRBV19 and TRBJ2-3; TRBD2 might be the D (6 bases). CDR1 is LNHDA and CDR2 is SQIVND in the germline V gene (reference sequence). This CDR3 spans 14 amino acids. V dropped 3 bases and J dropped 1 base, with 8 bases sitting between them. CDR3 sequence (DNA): TGTGCCAGTAGTATCGGAGGGCGCACAGATACGCAGTATTTT. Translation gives CASSIGGRTDTQYF. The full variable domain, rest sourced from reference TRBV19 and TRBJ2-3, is DGGITQSPKYLFRKEGQNVTLSCEQNLNHDAMYWYRQDPGQGLRLIYYSQIVNDFQKGDIAEGYSVSREKKESFPLTVTSAQKNPTAFYLCASSIGGRTDTQYFGPGTRLTVL.

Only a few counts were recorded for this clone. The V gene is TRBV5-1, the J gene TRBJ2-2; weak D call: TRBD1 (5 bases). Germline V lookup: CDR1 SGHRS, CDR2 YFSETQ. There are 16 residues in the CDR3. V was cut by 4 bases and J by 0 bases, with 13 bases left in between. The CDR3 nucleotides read TGCGCCAGCAGCCCTCTTTCGACAGCGAACACCGGGGAGCTGTTTTTT. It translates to CASSPLSTANTGELFF. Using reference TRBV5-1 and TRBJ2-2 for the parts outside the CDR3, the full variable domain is KAGVTQTPRYLIKTRGQQVTLSCSPISGHRSVSWYQQTPGQGLQFLFEYFSETQRNKGNFPGRFSGRQFSNSRSEMNVSTLELGDSALYLCASSPLSTANTGELFFGEGSRLTVL.

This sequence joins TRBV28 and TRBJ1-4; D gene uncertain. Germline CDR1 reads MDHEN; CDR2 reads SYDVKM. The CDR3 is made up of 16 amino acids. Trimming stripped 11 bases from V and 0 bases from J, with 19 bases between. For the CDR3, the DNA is TGTGCCGCCCGAGGGATGGAGTCTGCAACTAATGAAAAACTGTTTTTT. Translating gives CAARGMESATNEKLFF. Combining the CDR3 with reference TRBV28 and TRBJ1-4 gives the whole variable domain DVKVTQSSRYLVKRTGEKVFLECVQDMDHENMFWYRQDPGLGLRLIYFSYDVKMKEKGDIPEGYSVSREKKERFSLILESASTNQTSMYLCAARGMESATNEKLFFGSGTQLSVL.